The 27 T cell receptor beta chains in this list originate from one sample, sequenced in a study of OX40 agonist ivuxolimab in advanced cancers. TCRdb's copy holds only in-frame clones and misses some; the assay was immunoSEQ multiplex PCR. The sample carries some 90,000 clones, more than 75% recorded once. The sequences come from CD4+ or CD8+ T cells sorted from blood, collected in a trial of the OX40 agonist ivuxolimab. These receptors originate from an adult with an advanced solid tumor such as melanoma, head and neck, liver or kidney cancer.

As DNA, the CDR3 is TGCGCCAGCTGGGGAAAGGGGAACTATGGCTACACCTTC. Translating gives CASWGKGNYGYTF. This chain uses TRBV10-1 with TRBJ1-2; tentatively, D is TRBD1 (5 bases). V dropped 8 bases and J dropped 2 bases, with 12 bases sitting between them. Germline values: CDR1 WNHNN, CDR2 SYGVQD (reference sequence). This CDR3 contains 13 residues.

CDR3 nucleotides: TGTGCCAGCAGTTCCAGGGGACGGGAATCACCCCTCCACTTT. It is translated as CASSSRGRESPLHF. The chain recombines TRBV2 with TRBJ1-6, with D possibly matching TRBD1 (6 bases). Germline CDR1 is SNHLY and CDR2 is FYNNEI. V gave up 5 bases and J gave up 10 bases, with 15 bases separating them. The length of the CDR3 is 14 residues.

The chain recombines TRBV30 with TRBJ2-2; no firm D call. The V gene's germline CDR1 is GTSNPN and CDR2 SVGIG (reference sequence). This CDR3 region has 13 residues. Trimming cost V 3 bases and J 0 bases, with 5 bases left between them. The CDR3 DNA follows: TGTGCCTGGAGGCCAGCGAACACCGGGGAGCTGTTTTTT. This codes for CAWRPANTGELFF. Looking up the rest from reference TRBV30 and TRBJ2-2 gives the full variable domain: SQTIHQWPATLVQPVGSPLSLECTVEGTSNPNLYWYRQAAGRGLQLLFYSVGIGQISSEVPQNLSASRPQDRQFILSSKKLLLSDSGFYLCAWRPANTGELFFGEGSRLTVL.

The chain employs TRBV7-9 and TRBJ1-1; 8 nucleotides agree with TRBD1. Losses at the gene ends were 5 bases for V and 0 bases for J; bases not matched to a gene: 5. Germline V lookup: CDR1 SEHNR, CDR2 FQNEAQ (reference sequence). There are 15 residues in the CDR3. As DNA, the CDR3 is TGTGCCAGCAGCGAGGACAGGGCCCTGAACACTGAAGCTTTCTTT. Translated: CASSEDRALNTEAFF.

J is TRBJ2-5 and V is TRBV5-1; 7 bases agree with TRBD1. The CDR3 has 16 residues. J was trimmed by 2 bases and V by 4 bases; bases with no gene match: 11. CDR1 and CDR2 from the germline V gene are SGHRS and YFSETQ. The CDR3 nucleotides read TGCGCCAGCAGCATAGTCCCGGGACAGTCTCAAGAGACCCAGTACTTC. As protein: CASSIVPGQSQETQYF.

The chain is built from TRBV7-2 and TRBJ2-2; 14 bases line up with TRBD2. Germline V gene sequence: CDR1 SGHTA, CDR2 FQGNSA. The CDR3 covers 18 residues. Trimming at V came to 5 bases and at J to 0 bases, leaving 5 bases not matched to a gene. CDR3 sequence reads: CASSTGLAGVPNTGELFF. As DNA, the CDR3 is TGTGCCAGCAGCACGGGACTAGCGGGAGTTCCGAACACCGGGGAGCTGTTTTTT.

The rearrangement joins TRBV7-8 to TRBJ2-1; 8 positions agree with TRBD2. Germline values: CDR1 SGHVS, CDR2 FQNEAQ. Losses at the gene ends were 5 bases for V and 1 base for J; bases not matched to a gene: 10. There are 17 residues in the CDR3. The CDR3 region has the DNA TGTGCCAGCAGCACCCTACTAGCGGAGGGATCCTACAATGAGCAGTTCTTC. This encodes CASSTLLAEGSYNEQFF.

This chain links TRBV19 with TRBJ2-3; D unresolved. The germline V and J ends were trimmed by 5 bases and 3 bases, with 9 bases remaining between them. Germline assignment: CDR1 LNHDA and CDR2 SQIVND (reference sequence). The CDR3 runs to 13 residues. CDR3 protein: CASSPLVTDTQYF. In nucleotides, the CDR3 is TGTGCCAGTAGTCCCCTCGTGACAGATACGCAGTATTTT.

The chain uses TRBV5-1 and TRBJ1-3, with 10 nucleotides matching TRBD1. Germline V gene sequence: CDR1 SGHRS, CDR2 YFSETQ. J lost 3 bases, V lost 4 bases, and 7 bases had no gene match. CDR3 length equals 16 residues. CDR3 sequence: CASSLGQGRLGNTIYF. DNA for the CDR3: TGCGCCAGCAGCCTGGGACAGGGGCGACTTGGAAACACCATATATTTT.

The rearrangement joins TRBV27 to TRBJ2-7; 7 bases agree with TRBD1. The CDR3 length is 16 residues. CDR1 and CDR2 (germline): MNHEY, SMNVEV (reference sequence). Trimming removed 2 bases from V and 4 bases from J; junction bases left unmatched: 11. The CDR3 DNA follows: TGTGCCAGCAGTTTAAGCGCCTGGACAGGAGAGTACGAGCAGTACTTC. Translated, it gives CASSLSAWTGEYEQYF.

The chain uses TRBV5-1 and TRBJ1-5, with D unresolved. The CDR3 has 14 residues. Germline CDR1 is SGHRS and CDR2 is YFSETQ. V was cut by 3 bases and J by 2 bases, with 9 bases left in between. This CDR3 reads CASSSTGGNQPQHF. DNA of the CDR3: TGCGCCAGCAGCTCCACCGGTGGCAATCAGCCCCAGCATTTT.

This clone came up once. J is TRBJ2-5 and V is TRBV19, with TRBD2 identical over 7 bases. The CDR3 is 13 residues long. The V and J ends lost 5 bases and 2 bases, in that order; junction bases with no gene match: 2. CDR1 and CDR2 from the germline V gene are LNHDA and SQIVND (reference sequence). CDR3 loop: CASSRTSQETQYF. In DNA, the CDR3 is TGTGCCAGTAGTCGGACTAGTCAAGAGACCCAGTACTTC.

The chain carries TRBV30 and TRBJ1-4; weak D call: TRBD1 (5 bases). This CDR3 is 13 amino acids long. V dropped 3 bases and J dropped 4 bases, with 9 bases sitting between them. From germline, CDR1 is GTSNPN and CDR2 SVGIG (reference sequence). The CDR3 reads CAWSRGLNEKLFF. In nucleotides, the CDR3 is TGTGCCTGGAGCCGGGGACTTAATGAAAAACTGTTTTTT.

The chain has TRBV28 and TRBJ2-7; 11 bases are shared with TRBD1. Germline V CDR1 and CDR2: MDHEN, SYDVKM. The CDR3 has 14 amino acids. The junction had 4 bases not matched to a gene; V was cut back by 3 bases and J by 6 bases. CDR3 loop: CASSFSDRGPEQYF. The DNA for the CDR3 is TGTGCCAGCAGTTTTTCGGACAGGGGGCCCGAGCAGTACTTC.

J is TRBJ1-2 and V is TRBV5-1; 7 bases align to TRBD1. The CDR3 is made up of 15 amino acids. V gave up 4 bases and J gave up 2 bases; unmatched junction bases: 8. Germline values: CDR1 SGHRS, CDR2 YFSETQ. This CDR3 reads CASSARQGPNYGYTF. CDR3 DNA: TGCGCCAGCAGCGCCCGACAGGGTCCCAACTATGGCTACACCTTC.

This chain connects TRBV30 to TRBJ2-7; either TRBD1 or TRBD2 may fit D (5 bases each). CDR1 is GTSNPN and CDR2 is SVGIG in the germline V gene (reference sequence). CDR3 length equals 13 residues. The germline V and J ends were trimmed by 0 bases and 0 bases, with 6 bases remaining between them. This CDR3 reads CAWSVGGSYEQYF. The CDR3 region has the DNA TGTGCCTGGAGTGTTGGGGGCTCCTACGAGCAGTACTTC.

The chain is built from TRBV6-6 and TRBJ2-7; perhaps TRBD1 as D (6 bases). Germline CDR1 and CDR2: MNHNY and SVGAGI (reference sequence). The ends were cut back, 4 bases at V and 4 bases at J, with 8 bases in the middle. CDR3 length equals 12 residues. The CDR3, as DNA: TGTGCCAGCAGTTCTCAGGGGTACGAGCAGTACTTC. It is translated as CASSSQGYEQYF.

V and J are TRBV27 and TRBJ2-3, with D possibly TRBD2 on 6 matching bases. The CDR3 is 14 amino acids. Germline lookup yields CDR1 MNHEY and CDR2 SMNVEV (reference sequence). Trimming removed 5 bases from V and 0 bases from J, with 9 bases in between. CDR3 in amino acids: CASSRAGSTDTQYF. The CDR3 bases are TGTGCCAGCAGTCGGGCGGGAAGCACAGATACGCAGTATTTT.

The V call is TRBV5-8, the J call TRBJ2-3; 7 nucleotides agree with TRBD2. V lost 3 bases and J lost 2; bases outside the gene matches: 6. The CDR3 consists of 15 residues. From germline, CDR1 is SGHTS and CDR2 YDEGEE. The CDR3 nucleotides are TGTGCCAGCAGCTCCTCTAGCGGAGACACAGATACGCAGTATTTT. This sequence encodes CASSSSSGDTDTQYF.

The rearrangement joins TRBV2 to TRBJ1-2, with D maybe TRBD1 (6 bases). Trimming stripped 7 bases from V and 4 bases from J, with 22 bases between. This CDR3 region has 16 residues. Germline CDR1 is SNHLY and CDR2 is FYNNEI. CDR3 DNA: TGTGCCAGCAAATCGACAGGCGCTCTAACTGTCTATGGCTACACCTTC. Protein product: CASKSTGALTVYGYTF.

This clone was recorded a few times. The CDR3 loop reads CASSRDRGRETQYF. CDR3 sequence (DNA): TGTGCCAGCAGCCGGGACAGGGGTCGAGAGACCCAGTACTTC. V and J are TRBV2 and TRBJ2-5, with TRBD1 matching over 10 bases. Germline-derived CDR1 and CDR2 are SNHLY and FYNNEI. The CDR3 has 14 residues. The junction had 5 bases not matched to a gene; V was cut back by 6 bases and J by 4 bases.

V gene TRBV5-1 combines with J gene TRBJ2-3; no reliable D call. Trimming stripped 0 bases from V and 0 bases from J, with 8 bases between. Germline V gene lookup returns CDR1 SGHRS and CDR2 YFSETQ. This CDR3 region has 15 residues. In nucleotides, the CDR3 is TGCGCCAGCAGCTTGGCCCCGACTAGCACAGATACGCAGTATTTT. Translating it yields CASSLAPTSTDTQYF.

This chain joins TRBV2 and TRBJ2-1, with 8 bases lining up with TRBD1. Germline V CDR1 and CDR2: SNHLY, FYNNEI. This CDR3 is 15 amino acids long. J gave up 8 bases and V 4 bases, and 10 bases lay outside the gene matches. Here the CDR3 DNA reads TGTGCCAGCAGTGGGGAGCAGGGGGCAGGGGATGAGCAGTTCTTC. This sequence encodes CASSGEQGAGDEQFF. Supplemented by reference TRBV2 and TRBJ2-1, the full variable domain reads EPEVTQTPSHQVTQMGQEVILRCVPISNHLYFYWYRQILGQKVEFLVSFYNNEISEKSEIFDDQFSVERPDGSNFTLKIRSTKLEDSAMYFCASSGEQGAGDEQFFGPGTRLTVL.

As for this clone: Sequence at one end of the junction differs from germline and may be a read error. The CDR3 DNA sequence: TGTGCTAGCAGCCCCCGTACAGGAGCGGGGGGCACAGATACGCAGTATTTT. Amino acids: CASSPRTGAGGTDTQYF. The chain recombines TRBV7-7 with TRBJ2-3, with 8 bases aligning to TRBD2. Germline CDR1 SSHAT, CDR2 FNYEAQ (reference sequence). CDR3 length equals 17 residues.

The chain carries TRBV28 and TRBJ2-1; the D gene is possibly TRBD2 (5 bases). CDR3 length equals 11 residues. Between the trimmed V and J ends, which lost 10 bases and 9 bases, there was a span of 13 bases. CDR1 and CDR2 (germline): MDHEN, SYDVKM. The CDR3 DNA reads TGTGCCACCGGAGAGGGAATTGAGCAGTTCTTC. Its protein is CATGEGIEQFF.

The rearrangement uses TRBV14 and TRBJ2-7; D remains unclear. The CDR3 contains 13 residues. The germline V gene has CDR1 SGHDN and CDR2 FVKESK. V gave up 2 bases and J gave up 0 bases, with 5 bases separating them. The CDR3 region is CASSQHNSYEQYV. The CDR3 bases are TGTGCCAGCAGCCAACACAACTCCTACGAGCAGTACGTC.

The chain joins TRBV4-3 to TRBJ2-1, with D perhaps given as TRBD1 or TRBD2 (5 bases each). The ends were cut back, 3 bases at V and 2 bases at J, with 17 bases in the middle. CDR1 and CDR2 from the germline V gene are LGHNA and YSLEER. The CDR3 sequence is 17 residues long. CDR3 in DNA: TGCGCCAGCAGCCATTCACTCGCCAGAGGGGCCTACAATGAGCAGTTCTTC. Residues: CASSHSLARGAYNEQFF.